This is a list of T cell receptor beta chains from one sample in a study of blood T cell repertoires in COVID-19. Assay: immunoSEQ multiplex PCR; the TCRdb copy retains only in-frame clones and omits some. The sample lists 91,000 or so clones; 82% were seen once. Sequenced material: peripheral blood. The receptor source for this set is a man aged 45 to 65 with active or convalescent COVID-19. Each CDR3 is given with its conserved first and last residue. The order of the fields is J gene, clone size, D gene, V gene, CDR3 DNA, CDR3 protein. The D gene is left open where the match is weak. Rows give clone size only sometimes, using once, few, many, or a class for an expanded clone.

TRBJ2-5 | . | . | TRBV7-8 | TGTGCCAGCAGCCCACAAGAGACCCAGTACTTC | CASSPQETQYF
TRBJ2-7 | few | . | TRBV14 | TGTGCCAGCAGCCATAAGAGCTCCTACGAGCAGTACTTC | CASSHKSSYEQYF
TRBJ2-7 | . | TRBD1 | TRBV14 | TGTGCCAGCAGCCATCGGACAGGATACTCCTACGAGCAGTACTTC | CASSHRTGYSYEQYF
TRBJ1-6 | few | TRBD1 | TRBV30 | TGTGCCTGGAGCCTTCCAGGGGGCAATTCACCCCTCCACTTT | CAWSLPGGNSPLHF
TRBJ1-2 | . | . | TRBV10-3 | TGTGCCATCACGCCCAGCGCTAACTATGGCTACACCTTC | CAITPSANYGYTF
TRBJ2-7 | few | TRBD1 | TRBV5-1 | TGCGCCAGCAGCCCTGGACAGGGGGCCTACGAGCAGTACTTC | CASSPGQGAYEQYF
TRBJ1-3 | . | . | TRBV13 | TGTGCCAGCAGCCGCCGGGAGGCACCTCTCTCTGGAAACACCATATATTTT | CASSRREAPLSGNTIYF
TRBJ1-6 | . | . | TRBV3-1/TRBV3-2 | TGTGCCAGCAGCCCCGGACACCCCTTGGATTCACCCCTCCACTTT | CASSPGHPLDSPLHF
TRBJ1-5 | . | TRBD1 | TRBV5-6 | TGTGCCAGCAGCGCGGGACAGGGTTATCAGCCCCAGCATTTT | CASSAGQGYQPQHF
TRBJ2-3 | few | . | TRBV12-3/TRBV12-4 | TGTGCCAGCCGCCCCAATCTCCGGGATACGCAGTATTTT | CASRPNLRDTQYF
TRBJ2-5 | . | TRBD2 | TRBV6-5 | TGTGCCAGCAGACGTAGCGGGGGGGCTCGGGAGACCCAGTACTTC | CASRRSGGARETQYF
TRBJ1-5 | . | . | TRBV10-3 | TGTGCCATCAGTGTTGGTAAGGGGGAGCAGCCCCAGCATTTT | CAISVGKGEQPQHF
TRBJ1-4 | many | . | TRBV5-1 | TGCGCCAGCAGCTCCAGGGTGGTTGCAACTAATGAAAAACTGTTTTTT | CASSSRVVATNEKLFF
TRBJ2-5 | few | TRBD2 | TRBV10-3 | TGTGCCATCAGTGAGTTGGGGGGGAGTGAGACCCAGTACTTC | CAISELGGSETQYF
TRBJ1-2 | few | . | TRBV11-2 | TGTGCCAGCAGCCAGGGGTCAGCTAACTATGGCTACACCTTC | CASSQGSANYGYTF
TRBJ1-3 | . | TRBD1 | TRBV10-3 | TGTGCCATCAGTGTATTGAGGACAGGGACTGGAAACACCATATATTTT | CAISVLRTGTGNTIYF